A single sample gave rise to the 4 T cell receptor beta chains below, sequenced in a study of T-cell reconstitution after alpha-beta-depleted transplantation in children (dated by TCRdb to about 2016). Reading the label with the study, this specimen's treatment or condition is: allogeneic hematopoietic cell transplantation with graft depleted of TCRalphabeta T cells and CD19 B cells. Library preparation used PCR. Sequencing instrument: Illumina HiSeq 2500. Molecular barcoding was employed in the preparation of TCR libraries, with unique molecular identifiers being used to normalize TCRbeta repertoire quantification. TCRdb ran its own pipeline on the public reads, namely fastp trimming at Q25 and MiXCR clone calling, and kept in-frame beta chains. For every CDR3 protein sequence, its rows merge into one entry that carries the most common genes and DNA. Counted in this sample were under 70,000 distinct CDR3 sequences; approximately 11% of them appeared once. Of the sample, less than 15% falls within the top ten clones.

Sequencing was performed on PBMCs, taken before TCRalphabeta/CD19-depleted stem cell transplant. These receptors all come from a boy younger than 18 with acute myeloid leukemia, due to receive a stem cell transplant.

This clonotype was observed many times. This rearrangement joins TRBV7-2 to TRBJ2-2, with D unclear. The CDR3 contains 13 residues. Trimming removed 5 bases at V and 4 bases at J, with 8 bases between. The V gene's germline CDR1 is SGHTA and CDR2 FQGNSA. CDR3 nucleotide sequence: TGTGCCAGCAGCCGTGATATCACCGGGGAGCTGTTTTTT. Translated: CASSRDITGELFF. Together with reference TRBV7-2 and TRBJ2-2, the CDR3 gives the full variable domain: GAGVSQSPSNKVTEKGKDVELRCDPISGHTALYWYRQSLGQGLEFLIYFQGNSAPDKSGLPSDRFSAERTGGSVSTLTIQRTQQEDSAVYLCASSRDITGELFFGEGSRLTVL.

This clonotype was found many times. The chain uses TRBV28 and TRBJ2-3; 9 positions agree with TRBD2. The V gene end was trimmed by 4 bases and the J gene end by 1 base; junction bases not matched to a gene: 9. The germline V gene has CDR1 MDHEN and CDR2 SYDVKM. The CDR3 totals 17 residues. As DNA, the CDR3 is TGTGCCAGCAGTTCTAGCGGGGTTGGCTTAGGCACAGATACGCAGTATTTT. Protein product: CASSSSGVGLGTDTQYF.

At least ten counts were recorded for this clonotype. V is TRBV6-1 and J is TRBJ2-5, with 9 nucleotides matching TRBD1. The CDR3 has 15 amino acids. Losses at the gene ends were 5 bases for V and 2 bases for J; bases not matched to a gene: 6. Germline loops: CDR1 MNHNS, CDR2 SASEGT. In DNA form, the CDR3 reads TGTGCCAGCAGTCCCGGGACAGGGTTGCAAGAGACCCAGTACTTC. It is translated as CASSPGTGLQETQYF.

The chain uses TRBV5-6 and TRBJ2-7; maybe TRBD2 (5 bases). Looked up from germline, CDR1 is SGHDT and CDR2 is YYEEEE. Trimming stripped 3 bases from V and 3 bases from J, with 16 bases between. CDR3 length: 15 amino acids. CDR3 DNA: TGTGCCAGCAGCTCCTGGGTACTCGGGGTCTACGAGCAGTACGTC. Its protein is CASSSWVLGVYEQYV.